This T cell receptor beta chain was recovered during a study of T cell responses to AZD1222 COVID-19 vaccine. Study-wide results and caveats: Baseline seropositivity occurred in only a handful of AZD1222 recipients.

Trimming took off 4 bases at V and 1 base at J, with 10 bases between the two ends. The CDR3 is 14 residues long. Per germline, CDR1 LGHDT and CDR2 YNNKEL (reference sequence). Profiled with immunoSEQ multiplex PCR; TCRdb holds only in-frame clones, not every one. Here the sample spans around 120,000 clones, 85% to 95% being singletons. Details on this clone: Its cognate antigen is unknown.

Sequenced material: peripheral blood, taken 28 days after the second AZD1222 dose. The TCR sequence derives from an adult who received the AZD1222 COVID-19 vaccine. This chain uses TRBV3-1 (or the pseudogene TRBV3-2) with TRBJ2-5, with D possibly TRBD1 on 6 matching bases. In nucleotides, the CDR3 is TGTGCCAGCAGCCCCGGACAGTCCCAAGAGACCCAGTACTTC. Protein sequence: CASSPGQSQETQYF.